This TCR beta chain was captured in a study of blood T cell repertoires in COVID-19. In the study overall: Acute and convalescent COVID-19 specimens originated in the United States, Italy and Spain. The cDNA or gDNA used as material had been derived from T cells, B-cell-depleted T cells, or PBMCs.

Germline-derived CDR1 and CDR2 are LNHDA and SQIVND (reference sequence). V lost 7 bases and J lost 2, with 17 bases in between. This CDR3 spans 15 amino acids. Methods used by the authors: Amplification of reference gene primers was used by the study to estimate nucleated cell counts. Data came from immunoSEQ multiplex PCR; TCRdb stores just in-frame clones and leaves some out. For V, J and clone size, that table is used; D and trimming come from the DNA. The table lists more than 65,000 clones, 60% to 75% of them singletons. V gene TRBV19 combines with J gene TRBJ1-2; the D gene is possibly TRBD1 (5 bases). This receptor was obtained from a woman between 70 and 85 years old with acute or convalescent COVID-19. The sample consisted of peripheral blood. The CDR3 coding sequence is TGTGCCAGTAAGGTTCCAGGGCTTTCCAACTATGGCTACACCTTC. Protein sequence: CASKVPGLSNYGYTF.